This T cell receptor beta chain was obtained from a study of CXCR3-negative and CXCR3-positive naive CD8 T cells. Study-level background: There were 140 million or so TRB reads altogether, and each library had about 1.5 +/- 0.3 million of them.

Judged by frequency, this clonotype is medium-sized (0.01 to 0.1%). The authors prepared UMI-labeled TRB cDNA libraries by 5' RACE. TCRdb reprocessed the 5' RACE reads; each CDR3 protein has one entry and no DNA is given. The sample spans about 5,000 distinct CDR3 sequences; the ten largest clones claim around 2%. Germline CDR1 is MNHEY and CDR2 is SMNVEV (reference sequence). This CDR3 is built from 14 residues. Using triplicate sorts, a few hundred thousand cells were collected each time from every CD8+ T cell subset. The CD45RO-CCR7+CD27+CD95- phenotype denoted naive CD8+ T cells. The sequenced material came from naive CXCR3- CD8+ T cells from blood. The subset here: CD45RO-CCR7+CD27+CD95- naive CD8+ T cells lacking CXCR3 (TNR3-). This sequence joins TRBV27 and TRBJ2-5; TCRdb returns TRBD2, unconfirmable since there is no DNA. This TCR derives from a human donor in good health. Some clones in this sample may be carry-over from other donors' samples. CDR3 amino acids: CASSRLAGVETQYF.